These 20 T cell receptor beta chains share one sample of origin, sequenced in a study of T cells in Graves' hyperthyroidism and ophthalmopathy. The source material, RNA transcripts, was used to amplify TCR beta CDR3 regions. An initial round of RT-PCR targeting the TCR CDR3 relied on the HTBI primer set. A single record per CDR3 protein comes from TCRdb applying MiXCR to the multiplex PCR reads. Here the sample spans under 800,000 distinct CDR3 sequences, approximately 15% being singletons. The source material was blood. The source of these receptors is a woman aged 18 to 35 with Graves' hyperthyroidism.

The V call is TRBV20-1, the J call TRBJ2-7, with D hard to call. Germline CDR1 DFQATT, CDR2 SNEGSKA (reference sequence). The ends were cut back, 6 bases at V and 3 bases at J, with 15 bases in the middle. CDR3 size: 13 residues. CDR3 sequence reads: CSAGQGLYYEQYF. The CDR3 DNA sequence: TGCAGTGCAGGGCAAGGGTTATACTACGAGCAGTACTTC.

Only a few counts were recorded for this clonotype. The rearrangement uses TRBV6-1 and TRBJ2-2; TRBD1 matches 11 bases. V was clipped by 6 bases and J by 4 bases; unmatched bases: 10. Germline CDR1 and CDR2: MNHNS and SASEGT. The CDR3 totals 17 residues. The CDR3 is CASSSRTGGAATGELFF. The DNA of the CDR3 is TGTGCCAGCAGCTCCAGGACAGGGGGCGCAGCCACCGGGGAGCTGTTTTTT.

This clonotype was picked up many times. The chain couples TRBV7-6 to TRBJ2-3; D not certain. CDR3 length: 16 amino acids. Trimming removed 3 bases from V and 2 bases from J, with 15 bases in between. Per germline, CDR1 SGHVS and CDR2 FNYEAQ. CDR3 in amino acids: CASSFQATSSTDTQYF. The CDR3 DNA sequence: TGTGCCAGCAGCTTCCAAGCGACCTCTTCCACAGATACGCAGTATTTT.

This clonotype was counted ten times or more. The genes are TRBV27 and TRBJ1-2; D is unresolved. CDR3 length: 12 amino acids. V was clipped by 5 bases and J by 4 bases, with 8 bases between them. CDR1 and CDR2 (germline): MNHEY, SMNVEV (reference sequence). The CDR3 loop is CASSPLGYGYTF. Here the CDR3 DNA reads TGTGCCAGCAGTCCCCTCGGCTATGGCTACACCTTC.

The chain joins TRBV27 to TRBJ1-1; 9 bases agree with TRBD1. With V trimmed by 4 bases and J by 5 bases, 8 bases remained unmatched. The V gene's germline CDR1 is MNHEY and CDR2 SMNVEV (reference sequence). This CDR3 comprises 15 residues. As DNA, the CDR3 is TGTGCCAGCAGTTCCTCGACAGGGGGTGGGACTGAAGCTTTCTTT. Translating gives CASSSSTGGGTEAFF.

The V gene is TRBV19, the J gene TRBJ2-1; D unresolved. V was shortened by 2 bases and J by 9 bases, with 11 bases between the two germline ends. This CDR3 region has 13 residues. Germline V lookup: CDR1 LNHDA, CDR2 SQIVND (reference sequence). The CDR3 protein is CASSINLVGEQFF. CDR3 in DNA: TGTGCCAGTAGTATAAATCTGGTAGGTGAGCAGTTCTTC.

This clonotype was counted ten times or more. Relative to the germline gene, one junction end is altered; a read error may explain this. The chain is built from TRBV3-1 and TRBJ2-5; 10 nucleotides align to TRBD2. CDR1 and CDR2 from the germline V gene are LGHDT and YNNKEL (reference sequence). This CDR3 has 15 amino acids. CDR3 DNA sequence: TGTGCCAGCGGCCAACTAGCGGGACCCCAAGAGACCCAGTACTTC. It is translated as CASGQLAGPQETQYF.

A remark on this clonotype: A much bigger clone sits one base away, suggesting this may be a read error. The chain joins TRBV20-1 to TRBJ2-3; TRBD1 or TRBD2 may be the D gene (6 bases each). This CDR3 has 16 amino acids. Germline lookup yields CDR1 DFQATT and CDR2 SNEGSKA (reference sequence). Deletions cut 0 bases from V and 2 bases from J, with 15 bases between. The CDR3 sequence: CSARDWGASNTDTQYF. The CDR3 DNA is TGCAGTGCTAGAGATTGGGGGGCGTCTAACACAGATACGCAGTATTTT.

The CDR3 bases are TGTGCCACAACCCGGGGCGAGAGCTCCTACAATGAGCAGTTCTTC. Protein product: CATTRGESSYNEQFF. The chain employs TRBV12-3 or TRBV12-4 and TRBJ2-1; the D gene could be TRBD1 or TRBD2 (5 bases each). Trimming took 10 bases from V and 0 from J, leaving 16 bases between them. The CDR3 consists of 15 residues.

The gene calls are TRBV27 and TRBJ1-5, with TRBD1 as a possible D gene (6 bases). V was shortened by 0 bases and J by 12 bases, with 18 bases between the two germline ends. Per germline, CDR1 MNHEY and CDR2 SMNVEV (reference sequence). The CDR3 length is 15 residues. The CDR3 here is CASSLSMGGGSGQHF. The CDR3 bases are TGTGCCAGCAGTTTATCGATGGGGGGCGGTTCGGGCCAGCATTTT.

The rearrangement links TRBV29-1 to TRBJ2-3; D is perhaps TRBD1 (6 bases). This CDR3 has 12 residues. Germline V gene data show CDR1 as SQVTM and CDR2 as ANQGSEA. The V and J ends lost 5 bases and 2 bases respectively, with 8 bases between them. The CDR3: CSVSGDTDTQYF. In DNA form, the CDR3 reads TGCAGCGTTTCAGGGGACACAGATACGCAGTATTTT.

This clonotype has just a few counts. The CDR3 region has the DNA TGCAGTGGTCAGGGCGGACCCACCGGGGAGCTGTTTTTT. Translating gives CSGQGGPTGELFF. The chain links TRBV20-1 to TRBJ2-2; D is possibly TRBD1 (5 bases). Germline lookup yields CDR1 DFQATT and CDR2 SNEGSKA (reference sequence). This CDR3 is built from 13 residues. Trimming removed 7 bases at V and 4 bases at J, with 13 bases between.

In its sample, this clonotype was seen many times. In DNA form, the CDR3 reads TGTGCCAGCAGTCACGGGGGAGCTCAGCCCCAGCATTTT. The encoded protein is CASSHGGAQPQHF. This chain joins TRBV28 and TRBJ1-5, with D perhaps matching TRBD1 (5 bases). CDR3 length: 13 amino acids. The V end lost 5 bases, the J end lost 6 bases, and 11 bases lay between the germline ends. Germline V CDR1 and CDR2: MDHEN, SYDVKM.

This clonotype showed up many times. The CDR3 is CASGFPTSGVTDTQYF. CDR3 bases: TGTGCCAGCGGATTCCCGACTAGCGGGGTCACAGATACGCAGTATTTT. The chain uses TRBV2 and TRBJ2-3; 11 nucleotides match TRBD2. V lost 8 bases to trimming and J lost 2 bases; unmatched junction nucleotides: 9. Germline lookup yields CDR1 SNHLY and CDR2 FYNNEI. The CDR3 is made up of 16 amino acids. The full variable domain, its missing parts supplied by reference TRBV2 and TRBJ2-3, is EPEVTQTPSHQVTQMGQEVILRCVPISNHLYFYWYRQILGQKVEFLVSFYNNEISEKSEIFDDQFSVERPDGSNFTLKIRSTKLEDSAMYFCASGFPTSGVTDTQYFGPGTRLTVL.

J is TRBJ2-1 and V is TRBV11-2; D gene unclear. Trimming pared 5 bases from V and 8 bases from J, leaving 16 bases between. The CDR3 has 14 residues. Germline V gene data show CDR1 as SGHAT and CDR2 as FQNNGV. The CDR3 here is CASSQDSRADEQFF. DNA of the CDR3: TGTGCCAGCAGCCAAGATAGCCGGGCAGATGAGCAGTTCTTC.

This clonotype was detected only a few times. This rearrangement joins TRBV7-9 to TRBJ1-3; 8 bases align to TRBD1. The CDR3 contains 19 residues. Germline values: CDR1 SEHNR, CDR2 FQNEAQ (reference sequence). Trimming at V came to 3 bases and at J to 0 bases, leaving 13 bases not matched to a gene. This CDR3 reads CASSFQPKNRGTSGNTIYF. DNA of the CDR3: TGTGCCAGCAGCTTTCAACCGAAAAACAGGGGGACCTCTGGAAACACCATATATTTT. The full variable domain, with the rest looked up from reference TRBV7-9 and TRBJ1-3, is DTGVSQNPRHKITKRGQNVTFRCDPISEHNRLYWYRQTLGQGPEFLTYFQNEAQLEKSRLLSDRFSAERPKGSFSTLEIQRTEQGDSAMYLCASSFQPKNRGTSGNTIYFGEGSWLTVV.

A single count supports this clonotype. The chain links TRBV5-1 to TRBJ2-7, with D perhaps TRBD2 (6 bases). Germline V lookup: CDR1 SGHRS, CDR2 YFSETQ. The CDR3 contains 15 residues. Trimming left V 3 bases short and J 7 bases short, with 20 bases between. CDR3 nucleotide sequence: TGCGCCAGCAGCTCAGCCATAGCGGCGAACAATGAGCAGTACTTC. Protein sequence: CASSSAIAANNEQYF.

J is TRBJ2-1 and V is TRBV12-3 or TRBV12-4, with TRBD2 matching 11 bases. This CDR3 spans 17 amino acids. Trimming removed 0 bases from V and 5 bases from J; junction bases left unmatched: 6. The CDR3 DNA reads TGTGCCAGCAGTTTAGCGCGGTCTAGCGGGAGGAACAATGAGCAGTTCTTC. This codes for CASSLARSSGRNNEQFF.

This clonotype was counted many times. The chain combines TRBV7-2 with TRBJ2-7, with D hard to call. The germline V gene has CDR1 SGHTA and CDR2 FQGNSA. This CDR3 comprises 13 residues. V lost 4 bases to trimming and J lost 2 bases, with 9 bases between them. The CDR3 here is CASSSTTPYEQYF. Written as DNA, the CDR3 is TGTGCCAGCAGCTCTACTACTCCCTACGAGCAGTACTTC. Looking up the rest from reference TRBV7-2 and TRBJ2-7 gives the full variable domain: GAGVSQSPSNKVTEKGKDVELRCDPISGHTALYWYRQSLGQGLEFLIYFQGNSAPDKSGLPSDRFSAERTGGSVSTLTIQRTQQEDSAVYLCASSSTTPYEQYFGPGTRLTVT.

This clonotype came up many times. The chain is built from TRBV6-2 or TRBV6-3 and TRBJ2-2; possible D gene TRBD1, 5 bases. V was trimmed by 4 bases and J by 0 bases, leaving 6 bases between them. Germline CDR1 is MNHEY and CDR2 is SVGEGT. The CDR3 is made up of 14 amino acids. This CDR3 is CASSWTTNTGELFF. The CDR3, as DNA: TGTGCCAGCAGTTGGACAACGAACACCGGGGAGCTGTTTTTT.